The source of this TCR beta chain is a study of blood T cell repertoires in COVID-19. Study-level information: Spain, Italy and the United States supplied samples that represented acute and convalescent COVID-19. PBMCs, B-cell-depleted T cells, or T cells were the source of the cDNA or gDNA that made up the material.

This CDR3 has 15 amino acids. The V and J ends lost 6 bases and 1 base, in that order; junction bases with no gene match: 5. Germline CDR1 is MNHEY and CDR2 is SVGAGI. Source study methods: For nucleated cells, counts were estimated from reference gene primer amplification. Method: immunoSEQ multiplex PCR; TCRdb's copy keeps in-frame clones and lacks some. V and J calls plus clone size are reproduced from that table; the DNA served to infer D and trimming. The sample shows some 70,000 clones, approximately 91% of them seen only once. The source of this sequence is a human donor with active COVID-19. The donor label of this sample is uncertain. Sequencing input: peripheral blood. The chain uses TRBV6-5 and TRBJ1-1; 10 nucleotides match TRBD1. The CDR3: CASRPRQGANTEAFF. The CDR3 DNA sequence: TGTGCCAGCAGGCCACGACAGGGGGCGAACACTGAAGCTTTCTTT.